The clone carrying this T cell receptor (beta chain) was seen only once. The source of the sample is a study of blood T cell repertoires in COVID-19. Study as a whole: Collection of acute and convalescent COVID-19 samples took place in the United States, Italy and Spain.

Recruits, aged roughly 18 to 89 years, lived in 25 or so US areas. Deletions cut 4 bases from V and 4 bases from J, with 12 bases between. CDR1 and CDR2 (germline): SEHNR, FQNEAQ (reference sequence). This CDR3 is built from 14 residues. In the original workflow: Nucleated cell number was recorded as an estimate derived from reference gene primer amplification. TCRdb's copy holds only in-frame clones and misses some; the assay was immunoSEQ multiplex PCR. Clonal size and the V and J genes are those of that table, whereas D and trimming came from the DNA. The sample includes about 200,000 clones, roughly 82% seen only once; the top ten take around 6%.

The source of this sequence is a middle-aged man with acute COVID-19. The sequenced sample consisted of PBMCs or T cells enriched from blood (not recorded which). The V gene is TRBV7-9, the J gene TRBJ2-3; D ambiguous. CDR3 coding DNA: TGTGCCAGCAGCTCCAGAGGTACTCCAGATACGCAGTATTTT. This sequence encodes CASSSRGTPDTQYF. Filled out from reference TRBV7-9 and TRBJ2-3, the complete variable domain reads DTGVSQNPRHKITKRGQNVTFRCDPISEHNRLYWYRQTLGQGPEFLTYFQNEAQLEKSRLLSDRFSAERPKGSFSTLEIQRTEQGDSAMYLCASSSRGTPDTQYFGPGTRLTVL.